The clone carrying this T cell receptor (beta chain) was observed many times. Its antigen is not identified. The record originates from a study of post-analysis software for immune sequencing data. The study's findings and limits: When compared against controls, multiple sclerosis patients showed significantly lower normalized Chao1 diversity. In patients, TRBV5-6, TRBV5-1 and TRBV20-1 belonged to five TRBV segments found more frequently than in controls.

cDNA libraries of TCR beta carried unique molecular identifiers. The yield from roughly 1 to 10 million T cells was around 500,000 cDNA molecules in total. TCRdb called the PCR reads again in MiXCR, with one record for every CDR3 protein. This table holds 400,000 to 500,000 distinct CDR3 sequences, less than 40% found once. The CDR3 loop spans 12 amino acids. Trimming shortened V by 3 bases and J by 2 bases, and 5 bases separated the two germline ends. CDR1 and CDR2 (germline): MDHEN, SYDVKM. This sequence originates from a girl aged 2 to 10 with multiple sclerosis. The V call is TRBV28, the J call TRBJ2-7; no reliable D call. Specimen: blood. CDR3 DNA sequence: TGTGCCAGCAGTTTGAACACCTACGAGCAGTACTTC. Its translation is CASSLNTYEQYF.